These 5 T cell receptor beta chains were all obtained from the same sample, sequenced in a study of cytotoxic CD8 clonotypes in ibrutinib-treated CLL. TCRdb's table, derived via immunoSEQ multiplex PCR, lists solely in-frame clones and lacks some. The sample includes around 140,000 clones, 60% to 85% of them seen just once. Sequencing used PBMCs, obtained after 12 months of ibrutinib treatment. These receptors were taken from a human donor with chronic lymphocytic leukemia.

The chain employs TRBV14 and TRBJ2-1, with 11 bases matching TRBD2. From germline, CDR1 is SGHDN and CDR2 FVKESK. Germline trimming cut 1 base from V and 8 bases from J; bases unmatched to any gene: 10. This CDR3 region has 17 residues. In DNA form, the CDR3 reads TGTGCCAGCAGCCAAGGCTTGTTAGCGGGGGGGCGCGATGAGCAGTTCTTC. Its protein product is CASSQGLLAGGRDEQFF.

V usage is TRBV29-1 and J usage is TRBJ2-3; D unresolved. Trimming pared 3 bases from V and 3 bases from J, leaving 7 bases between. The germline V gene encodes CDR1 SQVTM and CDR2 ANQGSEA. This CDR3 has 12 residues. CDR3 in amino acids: CSVDTETDTQYF. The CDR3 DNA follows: TGCAGCGTTGATACAGAAACAGATACGCAGTATTTT.

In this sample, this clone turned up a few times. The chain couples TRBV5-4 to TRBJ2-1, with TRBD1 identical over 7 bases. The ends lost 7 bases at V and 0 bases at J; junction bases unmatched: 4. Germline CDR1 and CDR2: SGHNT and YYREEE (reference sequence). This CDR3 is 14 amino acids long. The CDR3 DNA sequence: TGTGCCAGCCAGAGGGACAGCTCCTACAATGAGCAGTTCTTC. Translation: CASQRDSSYNEQFF.

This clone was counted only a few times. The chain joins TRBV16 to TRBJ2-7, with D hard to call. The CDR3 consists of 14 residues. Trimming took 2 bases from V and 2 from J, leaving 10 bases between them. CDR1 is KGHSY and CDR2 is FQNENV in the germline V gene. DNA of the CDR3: TGTGCCAGCAGCCAAGGAGTTCTGACCTACGAGCAGTACTTC. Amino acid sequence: CASSQGVLTYEQYF.

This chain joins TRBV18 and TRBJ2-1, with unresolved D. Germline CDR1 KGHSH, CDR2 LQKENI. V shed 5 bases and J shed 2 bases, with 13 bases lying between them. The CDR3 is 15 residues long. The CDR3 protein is CASSKLGSAYNEQFF. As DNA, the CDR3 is TGTGCCAGCTCAAAACTCGGCTCGGCCTACAATGAGCAGTTCTTC.